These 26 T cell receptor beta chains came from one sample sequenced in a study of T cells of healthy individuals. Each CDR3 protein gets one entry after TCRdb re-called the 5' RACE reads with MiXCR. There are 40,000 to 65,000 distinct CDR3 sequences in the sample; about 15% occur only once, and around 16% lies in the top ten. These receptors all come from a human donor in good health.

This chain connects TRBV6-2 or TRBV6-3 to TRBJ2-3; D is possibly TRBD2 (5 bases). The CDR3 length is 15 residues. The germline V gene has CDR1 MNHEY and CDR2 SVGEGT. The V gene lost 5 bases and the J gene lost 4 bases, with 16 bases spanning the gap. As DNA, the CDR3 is TGTGCCAGCAGTGAAAGTTCCAGCGGACCAGATACGCAGTATTTT. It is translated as CASSESSSGPDTQYF.

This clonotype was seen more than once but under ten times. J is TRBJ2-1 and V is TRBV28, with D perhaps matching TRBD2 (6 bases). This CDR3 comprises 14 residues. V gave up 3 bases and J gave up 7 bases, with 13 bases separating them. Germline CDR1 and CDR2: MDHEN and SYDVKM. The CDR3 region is CASSFGGSRNEQFF. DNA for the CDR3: TGTGCCAGCAGTTTCGGGGGAAGTCGGAATGAGCAGTTCTTC.

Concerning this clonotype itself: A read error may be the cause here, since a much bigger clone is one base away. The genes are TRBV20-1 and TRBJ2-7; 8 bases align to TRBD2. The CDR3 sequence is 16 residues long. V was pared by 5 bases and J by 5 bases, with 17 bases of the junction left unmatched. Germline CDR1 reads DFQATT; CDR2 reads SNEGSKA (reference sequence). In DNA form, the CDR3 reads TGCAGTGCTGGACCTGAGCACCGGCGGGAGGTCAACGAGCAGTACTTC. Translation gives CSAGPEHRREVNEQYF.

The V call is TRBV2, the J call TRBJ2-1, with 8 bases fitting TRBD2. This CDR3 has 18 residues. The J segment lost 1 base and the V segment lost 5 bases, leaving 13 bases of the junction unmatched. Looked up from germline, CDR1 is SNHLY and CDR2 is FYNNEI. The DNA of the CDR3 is TGTGCCAGCAGTTACCACCTTACAGCGGGAGAGTCCTACAATGAGCAGTTCTTC. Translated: CASSYHLTAGESYNEQFF. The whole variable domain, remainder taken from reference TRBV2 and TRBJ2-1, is EPEVTQTPSHQVTQMGQEVILRCVPISNHLYFYWYRQILGQKVEFLVSFYNNEISEKSEIFDDQFSVERPDGSNFTLKIRSTKLEDSAMYFCASSYHLTAGESYNEQFFGPGTRLTVL.

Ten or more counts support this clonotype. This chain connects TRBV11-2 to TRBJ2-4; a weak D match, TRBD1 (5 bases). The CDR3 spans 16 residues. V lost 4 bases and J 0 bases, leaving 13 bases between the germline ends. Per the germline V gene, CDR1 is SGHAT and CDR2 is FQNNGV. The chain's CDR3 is CASSSGIPVAKNIQYF. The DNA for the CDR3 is TGTGCCAGCAGCTCAGGGATACCGGTAGCCAAAAACATTCAGTACTTC.

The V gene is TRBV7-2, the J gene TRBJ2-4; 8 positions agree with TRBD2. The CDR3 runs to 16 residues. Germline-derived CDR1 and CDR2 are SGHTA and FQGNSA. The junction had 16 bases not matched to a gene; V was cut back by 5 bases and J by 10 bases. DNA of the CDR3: TGTGCCAGCAGCCTGGAATCCTCCCGGGGGGGCCGGATTCAGTACTTC. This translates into CASSLESSRGGRIQYF.

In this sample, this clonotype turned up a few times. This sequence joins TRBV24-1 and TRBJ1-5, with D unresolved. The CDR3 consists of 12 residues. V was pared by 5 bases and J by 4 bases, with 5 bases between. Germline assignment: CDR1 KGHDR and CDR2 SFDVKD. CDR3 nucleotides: TGTGCCACCAGTGCGGGGAATCAGCCCCAGCATTTT. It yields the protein CATSAGNQPQHF.

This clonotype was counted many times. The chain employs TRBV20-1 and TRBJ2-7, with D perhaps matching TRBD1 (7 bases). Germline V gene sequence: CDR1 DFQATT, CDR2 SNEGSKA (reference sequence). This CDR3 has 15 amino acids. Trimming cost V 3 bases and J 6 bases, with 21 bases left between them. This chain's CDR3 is CSARDSQGGTGEQYF. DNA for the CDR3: TGCAGTGCTAGGGATTCCCAGGGGGGCACGGGCGAGCAGTACTTC.

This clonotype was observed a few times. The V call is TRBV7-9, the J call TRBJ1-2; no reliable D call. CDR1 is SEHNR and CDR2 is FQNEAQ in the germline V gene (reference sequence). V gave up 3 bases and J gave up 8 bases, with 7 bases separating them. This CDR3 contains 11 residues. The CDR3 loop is CASSFRGGYTF. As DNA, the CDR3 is TGTGCCAGCAGCTTCAGAGGCGGCTACACCTTC.

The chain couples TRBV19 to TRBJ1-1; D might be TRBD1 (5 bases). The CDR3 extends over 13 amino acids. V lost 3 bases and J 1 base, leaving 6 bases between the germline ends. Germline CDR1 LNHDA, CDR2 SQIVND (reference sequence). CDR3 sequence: CASSMGGNTEAFF. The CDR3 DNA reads TGTGCCAGTAGTATGGGGGGGAACACTGAAGCTTTCTTT.

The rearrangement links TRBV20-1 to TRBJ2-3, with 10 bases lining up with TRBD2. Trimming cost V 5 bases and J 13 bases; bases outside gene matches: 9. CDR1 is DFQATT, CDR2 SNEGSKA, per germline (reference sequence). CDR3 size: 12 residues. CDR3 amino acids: CSAQGGGTSEYF. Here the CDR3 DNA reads TGCAGTGCTCAGGGGGGCGGGACTAGCGAGTATTTT.

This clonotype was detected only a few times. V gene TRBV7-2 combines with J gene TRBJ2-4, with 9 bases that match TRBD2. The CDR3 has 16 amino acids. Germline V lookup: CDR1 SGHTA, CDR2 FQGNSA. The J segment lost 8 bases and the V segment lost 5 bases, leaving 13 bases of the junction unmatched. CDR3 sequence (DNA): TGTGCCAGCAGCCCCTACTTGACGGGCGGGGGGGACATTCAGTACTTC. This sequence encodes CASSPYLTGGGDIQYF.

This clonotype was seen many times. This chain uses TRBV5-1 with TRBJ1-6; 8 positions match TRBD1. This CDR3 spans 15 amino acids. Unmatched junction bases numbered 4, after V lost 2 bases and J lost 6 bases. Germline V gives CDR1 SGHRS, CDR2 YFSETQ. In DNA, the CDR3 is TGCGCCAGCAGCTTCGGACAGGGAGCTAATTCACCCCTCCACTTT. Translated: CASSFGQGANSPLHF. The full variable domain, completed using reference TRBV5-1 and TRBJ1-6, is KAGVTQTPRYLIKTRGQQVTLSCSPISGHRSVSWYQQTPGQGLQFLFEYFSETQRNKGNFPGRFSGRQFSNSRSEMNVSTLELGDSALYLCASSFGQGANSPLHFGNGTRLTVT.

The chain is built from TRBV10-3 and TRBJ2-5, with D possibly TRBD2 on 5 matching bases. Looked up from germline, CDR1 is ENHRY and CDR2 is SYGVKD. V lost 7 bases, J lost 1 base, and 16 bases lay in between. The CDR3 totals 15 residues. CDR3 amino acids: CAITPDGGRQETQYF. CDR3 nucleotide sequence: TGTGCCATCACTCCCGATGGCGGGCGCCAAGAGACCCAGTACTTC.

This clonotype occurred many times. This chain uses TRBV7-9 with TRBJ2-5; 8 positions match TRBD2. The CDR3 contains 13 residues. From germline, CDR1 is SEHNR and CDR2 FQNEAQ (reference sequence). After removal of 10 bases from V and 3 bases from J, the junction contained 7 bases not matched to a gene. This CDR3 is CATPNGGEETQYF. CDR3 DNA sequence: TGTGCCACACCGAACGGGGGGGAAGAGACCCAGTACTTC.

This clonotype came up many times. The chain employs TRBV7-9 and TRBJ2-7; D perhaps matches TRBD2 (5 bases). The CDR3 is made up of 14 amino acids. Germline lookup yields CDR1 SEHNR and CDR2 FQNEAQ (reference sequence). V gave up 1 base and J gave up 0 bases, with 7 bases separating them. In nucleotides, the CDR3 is TGTGCCAGCAGCTTAGGGGCGGGCTCCTACGAGCAGTACTTC. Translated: CASSLGAGSYEQYF.

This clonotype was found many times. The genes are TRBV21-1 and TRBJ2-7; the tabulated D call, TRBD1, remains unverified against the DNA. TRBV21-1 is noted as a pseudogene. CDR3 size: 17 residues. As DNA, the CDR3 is TGTGCCAGCAGCGTGAGAGACTCGACAGAGAGTACGATAGAGCAGTACTTC. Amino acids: CASSVRDSTESTIEQYF.

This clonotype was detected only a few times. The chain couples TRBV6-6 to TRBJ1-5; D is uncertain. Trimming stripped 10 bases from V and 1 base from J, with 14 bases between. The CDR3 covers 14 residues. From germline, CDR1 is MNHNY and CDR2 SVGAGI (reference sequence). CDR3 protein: CATMGRESNQPQHF. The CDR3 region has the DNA TGTGCCACCATGGGTCGGGAAAGCAATCAGCCCCAGCATTTT.

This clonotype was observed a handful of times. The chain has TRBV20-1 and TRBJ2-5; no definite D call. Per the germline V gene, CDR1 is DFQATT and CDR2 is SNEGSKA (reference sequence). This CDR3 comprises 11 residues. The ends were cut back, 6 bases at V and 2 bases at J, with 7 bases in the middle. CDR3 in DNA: TGCAGTGCGCAAGATCAAGAGACCCAGTACTTC. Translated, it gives CSAQDQETQYF.

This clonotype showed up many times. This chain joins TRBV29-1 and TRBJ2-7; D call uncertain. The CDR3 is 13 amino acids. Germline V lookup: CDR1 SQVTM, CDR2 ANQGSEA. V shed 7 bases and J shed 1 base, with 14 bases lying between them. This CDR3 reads CSGADSSSYEQYF. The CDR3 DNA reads TGCAGCGGCGCGGATTCAAGTTCCTACGAGCAGTACTTC.

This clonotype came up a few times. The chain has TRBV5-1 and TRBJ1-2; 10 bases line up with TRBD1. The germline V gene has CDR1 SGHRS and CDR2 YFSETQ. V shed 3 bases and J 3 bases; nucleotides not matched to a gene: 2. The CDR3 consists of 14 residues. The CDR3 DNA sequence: TGCGCCAGCAGCTCCGGGACAGGGGACTATGGCTACACCTTC. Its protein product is CASSSGTGDYGYTF.

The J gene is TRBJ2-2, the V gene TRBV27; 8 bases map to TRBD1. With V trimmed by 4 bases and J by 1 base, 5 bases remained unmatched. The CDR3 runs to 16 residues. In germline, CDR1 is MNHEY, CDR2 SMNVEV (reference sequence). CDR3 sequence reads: CASSYYGTGNTGELFF. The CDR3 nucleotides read TGTGCCAGCAGTTACTATGGGACAGGGAACACCGGGGAGCTGTTTTTT.

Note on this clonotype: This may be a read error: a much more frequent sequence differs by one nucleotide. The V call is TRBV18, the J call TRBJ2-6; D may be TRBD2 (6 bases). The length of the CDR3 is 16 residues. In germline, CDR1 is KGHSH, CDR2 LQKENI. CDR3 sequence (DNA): TGTGCCAGCTCACCAATGCGGGGCTCTGGGGCCAACGTCATGACTTTC. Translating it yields CASSPMRGSGANVMTF.

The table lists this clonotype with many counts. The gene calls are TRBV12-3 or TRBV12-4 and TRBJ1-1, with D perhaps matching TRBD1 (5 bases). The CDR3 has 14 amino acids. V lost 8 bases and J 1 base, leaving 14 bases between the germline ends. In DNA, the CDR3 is TGTGCCAGCCGGACCCTTGGGGCGAACACTGAAGCTTTCTTT. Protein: CASRTLGANTEAFF.

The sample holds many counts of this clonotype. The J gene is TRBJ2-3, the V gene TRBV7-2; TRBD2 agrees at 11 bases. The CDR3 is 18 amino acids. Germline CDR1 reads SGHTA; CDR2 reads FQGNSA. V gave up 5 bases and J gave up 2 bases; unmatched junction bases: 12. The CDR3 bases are TGTGCCAGCAGCAGACATCGACTAGCGGGGCTCCCCACAGATACGCAGTATTTT. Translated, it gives CASSRHRLAGLPTDTQYF.

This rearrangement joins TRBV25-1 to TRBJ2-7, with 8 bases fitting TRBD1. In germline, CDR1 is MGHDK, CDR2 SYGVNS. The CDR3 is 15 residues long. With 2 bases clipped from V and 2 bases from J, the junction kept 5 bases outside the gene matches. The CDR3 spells CASSEIGRGPYEQYF. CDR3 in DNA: TGTGCCAGCAGTGAAATCGGCAGGGGGCCCTACGAGCAGTACTTC.